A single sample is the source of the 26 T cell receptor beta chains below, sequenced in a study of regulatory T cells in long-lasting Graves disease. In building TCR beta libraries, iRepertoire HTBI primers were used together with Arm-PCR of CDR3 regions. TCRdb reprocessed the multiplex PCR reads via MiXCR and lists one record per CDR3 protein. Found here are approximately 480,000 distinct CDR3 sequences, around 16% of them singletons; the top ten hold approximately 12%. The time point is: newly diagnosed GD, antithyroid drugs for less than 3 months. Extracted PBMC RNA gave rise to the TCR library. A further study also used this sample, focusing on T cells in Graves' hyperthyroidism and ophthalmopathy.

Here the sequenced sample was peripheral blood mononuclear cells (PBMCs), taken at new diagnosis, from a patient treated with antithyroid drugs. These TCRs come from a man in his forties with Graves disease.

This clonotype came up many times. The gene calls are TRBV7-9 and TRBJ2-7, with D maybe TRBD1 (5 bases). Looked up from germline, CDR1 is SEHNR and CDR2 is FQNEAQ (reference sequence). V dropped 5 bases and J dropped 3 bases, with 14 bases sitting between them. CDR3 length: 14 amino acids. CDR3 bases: TGTGCCAGCAGCCCCATGGACACTTTCTACGAGCAGTACTTC. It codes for CASSPMDTFYEQYF.

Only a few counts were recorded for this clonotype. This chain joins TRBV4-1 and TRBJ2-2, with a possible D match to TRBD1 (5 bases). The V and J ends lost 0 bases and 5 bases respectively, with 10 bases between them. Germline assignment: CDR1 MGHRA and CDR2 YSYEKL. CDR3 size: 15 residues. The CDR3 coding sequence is TGCGCCAGCAGCCAAGAAGCAGGGAAAACCGGGGAGCTGTTTTTT. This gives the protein CASSQEAGKTGELFF.

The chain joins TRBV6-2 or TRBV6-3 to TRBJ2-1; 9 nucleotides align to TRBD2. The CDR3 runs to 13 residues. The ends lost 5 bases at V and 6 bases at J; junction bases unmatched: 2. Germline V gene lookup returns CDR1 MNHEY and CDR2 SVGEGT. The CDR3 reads CASSAGGVNEQFF. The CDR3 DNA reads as TGTGCCAGCAGTGCGGGGGGGGTCAATGAGCAGTTCTTC.

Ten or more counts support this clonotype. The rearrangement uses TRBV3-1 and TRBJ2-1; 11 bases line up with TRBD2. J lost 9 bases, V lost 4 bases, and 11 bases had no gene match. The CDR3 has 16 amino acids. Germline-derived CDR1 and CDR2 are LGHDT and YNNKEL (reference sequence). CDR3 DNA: TGTGCCAGCAGCCTCTTTGGTAGCGGGAGGGCGGGTGAGCAGTTCTTC. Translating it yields CASSLFGSGRAGEQFF.

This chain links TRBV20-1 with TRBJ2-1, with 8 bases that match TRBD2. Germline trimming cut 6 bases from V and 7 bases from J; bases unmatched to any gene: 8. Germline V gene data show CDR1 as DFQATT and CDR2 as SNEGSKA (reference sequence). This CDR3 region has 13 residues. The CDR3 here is CSASRGGGNEQFF. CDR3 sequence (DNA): TGCAGTGCCAGCCGGGGGGGCGGGAATGAGCAGTTCTTC.

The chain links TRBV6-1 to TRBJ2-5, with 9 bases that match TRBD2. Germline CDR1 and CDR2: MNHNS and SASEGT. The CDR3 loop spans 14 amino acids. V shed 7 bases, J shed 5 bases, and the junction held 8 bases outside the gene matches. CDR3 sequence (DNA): TGTGCCAGCACTCCAGGGACTAGCCGGGAGACCCAGTACTTC. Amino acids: CASTPGTSRETQYF.

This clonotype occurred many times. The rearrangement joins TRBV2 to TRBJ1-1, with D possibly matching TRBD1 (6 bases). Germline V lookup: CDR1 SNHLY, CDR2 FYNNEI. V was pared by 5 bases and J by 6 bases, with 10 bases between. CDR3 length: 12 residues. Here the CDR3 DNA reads TGTGCCAGCAGTTTACAGGGTCCTGAAGCTTTCTTT. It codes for CASSLQGPEAFF.

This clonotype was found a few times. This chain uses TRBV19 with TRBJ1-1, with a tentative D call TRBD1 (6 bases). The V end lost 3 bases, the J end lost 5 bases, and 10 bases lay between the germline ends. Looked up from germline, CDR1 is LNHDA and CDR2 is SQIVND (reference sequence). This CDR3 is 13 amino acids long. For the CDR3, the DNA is TGTGCCAGTAGTATTAGGGGGAGAACTGAAGCTTTCTTT. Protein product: CASSIRGRTEAFF.

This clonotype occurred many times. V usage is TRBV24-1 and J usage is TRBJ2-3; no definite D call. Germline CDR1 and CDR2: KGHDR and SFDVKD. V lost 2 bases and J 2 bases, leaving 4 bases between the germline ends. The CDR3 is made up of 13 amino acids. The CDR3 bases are TGTGCCACCAGTGATTACCTCACAGATACGCAGTATTTT. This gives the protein CATSDYLTDTQYF.

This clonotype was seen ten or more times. The CDR3 sequence: CATSDYRGGSTDTQYF. CDR3 nucleotide sequence: TGTGCCACCAGTGACTACAGGGGCGGGAGCACAGATACGCAGTATTTT. This chain links TRBV24-1 with TRBJ2-3; 7 bases align to TRBD1. Germline V lookup: CDR1 KGHDR, CDR2 SFDVKD. The CDR3 loop spans 16 amino acids. J lost 0 bases, V lost 4 bases, and 6 bases had no gene match.

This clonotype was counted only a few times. The CDR3 reads CSVELAGGLADTQYF. The CDR3 DNA is TGCAGCGTTGAACTTGCGGGAGGCCTCGCGGATACGCAGTATTTT. The gene calls are TRBV29-1 and TRBJ2-3; 8 bases map to TRBD2. CDR1 is SQVTM, CDR2 ANQGSEA, per germline. This CDR3 is 15 amino acids long. V lost 2 bases, J lost 6 bases, and 10 bases stayed unmatched.

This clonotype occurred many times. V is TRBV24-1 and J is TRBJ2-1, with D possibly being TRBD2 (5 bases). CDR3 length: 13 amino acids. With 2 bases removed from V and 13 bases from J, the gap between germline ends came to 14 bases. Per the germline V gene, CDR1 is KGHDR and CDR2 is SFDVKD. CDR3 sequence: CATSDSGVVGQFF. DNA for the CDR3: TGTGCCACCAGTGATTCCGGGGTAGTCGGTCAGTTCTTC.

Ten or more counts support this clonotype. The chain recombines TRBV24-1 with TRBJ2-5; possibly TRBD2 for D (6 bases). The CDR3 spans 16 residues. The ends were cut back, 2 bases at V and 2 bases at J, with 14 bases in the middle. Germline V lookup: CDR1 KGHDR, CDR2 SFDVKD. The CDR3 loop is CATSDSGLPGQETQYF. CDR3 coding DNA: TGTGCCACCAGTGATTCGGGACTGCCAGGGCAAGAGACCCAGTACTTC.

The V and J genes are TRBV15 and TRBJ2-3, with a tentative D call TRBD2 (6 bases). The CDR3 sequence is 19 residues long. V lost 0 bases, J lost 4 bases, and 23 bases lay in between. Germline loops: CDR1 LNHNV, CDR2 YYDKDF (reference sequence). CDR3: CATSRDSASVPWGADTQYF. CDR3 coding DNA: TGTGCCACCAGCAGAGATTCTGCTAGCGTCCCCTGGGGCGCAGATACGCAGTATTTT.

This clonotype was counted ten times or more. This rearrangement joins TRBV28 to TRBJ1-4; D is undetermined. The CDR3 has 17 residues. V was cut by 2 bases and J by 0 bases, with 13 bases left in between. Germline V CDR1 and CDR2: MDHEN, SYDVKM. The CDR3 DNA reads TGTGCCAGCAGTTTAGGTACAGCGCCCTCAACTAATGAAAAACTGTTTTTT. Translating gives CASSLGTAPSTNEKLFF.

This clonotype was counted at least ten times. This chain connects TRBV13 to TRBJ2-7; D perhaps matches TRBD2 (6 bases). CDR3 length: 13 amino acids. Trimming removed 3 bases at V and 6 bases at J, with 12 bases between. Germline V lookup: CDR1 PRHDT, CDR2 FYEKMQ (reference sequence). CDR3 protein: CASSFGGRSEQYF. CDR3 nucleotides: TGTGCCAGCAGCTTTGGGGGGAGGAGCGAGCAGTACTTC.

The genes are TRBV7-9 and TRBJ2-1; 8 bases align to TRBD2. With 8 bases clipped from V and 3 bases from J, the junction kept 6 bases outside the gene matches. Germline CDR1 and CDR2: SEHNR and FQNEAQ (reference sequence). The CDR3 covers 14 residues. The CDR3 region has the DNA TGTGCCAGCGGGCCCGGGGGGGTCTACAATGAGCAGTTCTTC. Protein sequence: CASGPGGVYNEQFF.

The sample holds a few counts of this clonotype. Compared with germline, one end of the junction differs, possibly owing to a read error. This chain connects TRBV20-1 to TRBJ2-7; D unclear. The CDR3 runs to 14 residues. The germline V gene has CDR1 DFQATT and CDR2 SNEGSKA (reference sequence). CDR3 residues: CSAREQYGKYEQYF. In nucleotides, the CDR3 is TGCAGTGCTCGAGAGCAGTATGGTAAATACGAGCAGTACTTC.

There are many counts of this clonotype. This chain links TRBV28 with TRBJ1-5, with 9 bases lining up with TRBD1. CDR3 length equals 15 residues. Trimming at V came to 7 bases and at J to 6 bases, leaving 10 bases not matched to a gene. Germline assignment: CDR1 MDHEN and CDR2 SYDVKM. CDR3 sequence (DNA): TGTGCCAGCACCAAACAGGGGGCGCGGGGTCAGCCCCAGCATTTT. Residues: CASTKQGARGQPQHF.

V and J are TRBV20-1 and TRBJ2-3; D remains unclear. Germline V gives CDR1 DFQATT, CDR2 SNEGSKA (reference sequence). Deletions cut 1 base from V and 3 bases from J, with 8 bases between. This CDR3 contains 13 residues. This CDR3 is CSARVVATDTQYF. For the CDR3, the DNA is TGCAGTGCTAGAGTAGTTGCGACAGATACGCAGTATTTT.

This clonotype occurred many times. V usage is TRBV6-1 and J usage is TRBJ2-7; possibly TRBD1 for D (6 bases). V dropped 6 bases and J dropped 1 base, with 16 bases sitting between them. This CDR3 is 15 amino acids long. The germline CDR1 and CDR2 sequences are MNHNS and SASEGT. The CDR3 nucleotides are TGTGCCAGCAGCTTACAGGGAAAGGGGTCCTACGAGCAGTACTTC. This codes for CASSLQGKGSYEQYF.

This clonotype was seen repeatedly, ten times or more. The CDR3: CASASEREQYF. CDR3 DNA sequence: TGTGCCAGCGCATCCGAGAGGGAGCAGTACTTC. V gene TRBV3-1 combines with J gene TRBJ2-7; D is ambiguous. The V end lost 8 bases, the J end lost 7 bases, and 12 bases lay between the germline ends. CDR1 and CDR2 (germline): LGHDT, YNNKEL (reference sequence). The length of the CDR3 is 11 residues.

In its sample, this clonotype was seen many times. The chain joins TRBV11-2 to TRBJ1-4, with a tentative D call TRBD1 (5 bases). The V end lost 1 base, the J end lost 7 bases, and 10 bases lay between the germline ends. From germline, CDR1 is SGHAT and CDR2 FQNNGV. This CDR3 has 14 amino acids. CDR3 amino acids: CASSLGQRGEKLFF. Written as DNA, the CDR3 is TGTGCCAGCAGCTTAGGACAGCGGGGTGAAAAACTGTTTTTT.

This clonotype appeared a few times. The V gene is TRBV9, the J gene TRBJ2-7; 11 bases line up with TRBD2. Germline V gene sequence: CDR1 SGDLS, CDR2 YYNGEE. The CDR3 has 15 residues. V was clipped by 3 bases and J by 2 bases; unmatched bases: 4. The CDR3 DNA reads TGTGCCAGCAGCGCGAAGACTAGCGGGACCTACGAGCAGTACTTC. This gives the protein CASSAKTSGTYEQYF.

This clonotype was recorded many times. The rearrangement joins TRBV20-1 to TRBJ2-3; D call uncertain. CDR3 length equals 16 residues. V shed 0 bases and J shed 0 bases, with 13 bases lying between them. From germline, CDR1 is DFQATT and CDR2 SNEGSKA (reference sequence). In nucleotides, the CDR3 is TGCAGTGCTAGAGATCCCCCACGTGCTAGCACAGATACGCAGTATTTT. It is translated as CSARDPPRASTDTQYF.

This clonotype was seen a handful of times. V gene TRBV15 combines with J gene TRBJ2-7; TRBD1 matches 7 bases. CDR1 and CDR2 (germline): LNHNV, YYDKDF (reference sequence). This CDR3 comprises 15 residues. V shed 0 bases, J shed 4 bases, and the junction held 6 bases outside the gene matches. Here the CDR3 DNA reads TGTGCCACCAGCAGAGAAGGGGGCGCGGTATACGAGCAGTACTTC. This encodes CATSREGGAVYEQYF.